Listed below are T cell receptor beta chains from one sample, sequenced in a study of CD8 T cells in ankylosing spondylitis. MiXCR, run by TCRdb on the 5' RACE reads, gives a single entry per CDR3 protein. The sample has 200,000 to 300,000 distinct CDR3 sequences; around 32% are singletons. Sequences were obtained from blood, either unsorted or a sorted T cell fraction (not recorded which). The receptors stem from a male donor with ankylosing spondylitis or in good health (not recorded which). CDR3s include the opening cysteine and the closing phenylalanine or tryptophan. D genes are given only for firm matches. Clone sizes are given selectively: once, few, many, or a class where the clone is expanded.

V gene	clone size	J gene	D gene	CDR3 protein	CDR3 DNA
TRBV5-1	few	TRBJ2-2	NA	CASSYDTGELFF	TGCGCCAGCAGCTATGACACCGGGGAGCTGTTTTTT
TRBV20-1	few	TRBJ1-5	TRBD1	CSAQAYGQGRQPQHF	TGCAGTGCGCAAGCTTACGGACAGGGCAGGCAGCCCCAGCATTTT
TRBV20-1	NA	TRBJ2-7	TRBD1	CSASARRDSTYEQYF	TGCAGTGCTAGCGCGAGACGGGACAGTACCTACGAGCAGTACTTC
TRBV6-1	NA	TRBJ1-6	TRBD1	CASSTGDRRGGSPLHF	TGTGCCAGCAGCACCGGGGACAGGCGAGGAGGTTCACCCCTCCACTTT
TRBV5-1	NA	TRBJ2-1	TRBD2	CASSLVSGSYNEQFF	TGCGCCAGCAGCTTGGTTAGCGGGAGCTACAATGAGCAGTTCTTC
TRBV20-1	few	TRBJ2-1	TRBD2	CSAQSGGGVSSYNEQFF	TGCAGTGCCCAATCGGGCGGGGGTGTTAGCTCCTACAATGAGCAGTTCTTC
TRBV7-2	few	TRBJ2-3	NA	CASSPGSTQYF	TGTGCCAGCAGCCCCGGAAGTACGCAGTATTTT
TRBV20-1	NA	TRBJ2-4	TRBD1	CSAPLTGVAKNIQYF	TGCAGTGCTCCACTTACAGGGGTAGCCAAAAACATTCAGTACTTC
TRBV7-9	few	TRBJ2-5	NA	CASSFYLSPTLQETQYF	TGTGCCAGCAGCTTTTACCTCTCTCCAACATTACAAGAGACCCAGTACTTC
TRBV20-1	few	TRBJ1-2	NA	CSARAGISGSNYGYTF	TGCAGTGCTAGAGCAGGGATATCGGGTTCTAACTATGGCTACACCTTC
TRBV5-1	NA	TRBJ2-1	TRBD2	CASRGTSGGNEQFF	TGCGCCAGCAGGGGGACTAGCGGGGGCAATGAGCAGTTCTTC
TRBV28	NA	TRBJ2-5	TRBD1	CASRANRGQEETQYF	TGTGCCAGCAGAGCAAACCGGGGACAGGAAGAGACCCAGTACTTC
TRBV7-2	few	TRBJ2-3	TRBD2	CASSLSGGRTDTQYF	TGTGCCAGCAGCCTTAGCGGGGGCCGCACAGATACGCAGTATTTT
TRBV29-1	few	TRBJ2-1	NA	CSVLDSPYNEQFF	TGCAGCGTTCTTGACAGTCCCTACAATGAGCAGTTCTTC
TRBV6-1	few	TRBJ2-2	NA	CASTGTRNTGELFF	TGTGCCAGCACCGGGACGAGAAACACCGGGGAGCTGTTTTTT
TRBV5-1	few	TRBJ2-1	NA	CASSLGDGGPEQFF	TGCGCCAGCAGCTTGGGGGACGGCGGGCCTGAGCAGTTCTTC
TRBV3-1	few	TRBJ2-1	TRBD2	CASSLPGTPSPSGGGSYNEQFF	TGTGCCAGCAGCCTCCCCGGGACACCTTCCCCTAGCGGGGGAGGGAGTTACAATGAGCAGTTCTTC
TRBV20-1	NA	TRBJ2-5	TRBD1	CSASARDRGYQETQYF	TGCAGTGCTAGTGCCCGGGACAGGGGGTACCAAGAGACCCAGTACTTC
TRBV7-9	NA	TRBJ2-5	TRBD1	CASTDLDRVETQYF	TGTGCCAGCACCGACCTGGACAGGGTAGAGACCCAGTACTTC
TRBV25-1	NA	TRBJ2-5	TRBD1	CASNRDRGWETQYF	TGTGCCAGCAACAGGGACAGGGGTTGGGAGACCCAGTACTTC
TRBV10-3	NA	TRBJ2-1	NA	CAIRQGGGNEQFF	TGTGCCATCAGACAGGGAGGAGGGAATGAGCAGTTCTTC
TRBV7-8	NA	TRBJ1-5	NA	CASSFSQTGTWNQPQHF	TGTGCCAGCAGCTTTTCCCAGACTGGGACTTGGAATCAGCCCCAGCATTTT
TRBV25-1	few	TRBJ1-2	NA	CASSEYGGRKGNYGYTF	TGTGCCAGCAGTGAATATGGGGGACGCAAGGGGAACTATGGCTACACCTTC
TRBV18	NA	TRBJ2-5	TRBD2	CASVGLAASETQYF	TGTGCCAGCGTCGGACTAGCGGCATCAGAGACCCAGTACTTC
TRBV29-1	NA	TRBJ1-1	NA	CSVGRMGTEAFF	TGCAGCGTTGGACGGATGGGGACTGAAGCTTTCTTT
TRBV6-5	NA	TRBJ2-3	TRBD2	CASSYSGLAGDTQYF	TGTGCCAGCAGTTACTCGGGACTAGCGGGAGATACGCAGTATTTT
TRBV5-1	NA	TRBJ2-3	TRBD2	CASSLATSGVPDTQYF	TGCGCCAGCAGCTTGGCGACTAGCGGGGTGCCAGATACGCAGTATTTT
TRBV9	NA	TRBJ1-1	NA	CASSGLTAEAFF	TGTGCCAGCAGCGGTTTGACGGCGGAAGCTTTCTTT
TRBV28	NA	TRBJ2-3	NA	CASRRTDTQYF	TGTGCCAGCAGACGCACAGATACGCAGTATTTT
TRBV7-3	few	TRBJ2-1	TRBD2	CASSLAGVTTSYNEQFF	TGTGCCAGCAGCTTAGCGGGGGTGACCACGTCCTACAATGAGCAGTTCTTC
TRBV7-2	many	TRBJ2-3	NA	CAQNGGTDTQYF	TGTGCCCAAAACGGAGGCACAGATACGCAGTATTTT
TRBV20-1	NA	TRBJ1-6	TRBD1	CGLDREGVRSPLHF	TGCGGATTAGACAGGGAGGGTGTGAGATCACCCCTCCACTTT
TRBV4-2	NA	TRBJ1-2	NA	CASNRGANYGYTF	TGTGCCAGCAACCGAGGCGCTAACTATGGCTACACCTTC
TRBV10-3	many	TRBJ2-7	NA	CAISGQGYEQYF	TGTGCCATCAGTGGCCAAGGGTACGAGCAGTACTTC
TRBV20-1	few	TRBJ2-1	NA	CSAKDSSSYNEQFF	TGCAGTGCTAAGGACAGCAGCTCCTACAATGAGCAGTTCTTC
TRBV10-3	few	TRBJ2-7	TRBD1	CAIGADRGDYEQYF	TGTGCCATCGGGGCGGACAGGGGTGACTACGAGCAGTACTTC
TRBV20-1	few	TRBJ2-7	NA	CSARDRGQYF	TGCAGTGCTAGAGATAGAGGGCAGTACTTC
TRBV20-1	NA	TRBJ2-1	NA	CSARDPDGSSYNEQFF	TGCAGTGCTAGGGACCCCGACGGAAGCTCCTACAATGAGCAGTTCTTC
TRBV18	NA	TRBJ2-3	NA	CASSPGRADTQYF	TGTGCCAGCTCACCAGGGCGGGCAGATACGCAGTATTTT
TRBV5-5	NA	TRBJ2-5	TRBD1	CASSFGDRGETQYF	TGTGCCAGCAGTTTCGGCGACAGGGGGGAGACCCAGTACTTC
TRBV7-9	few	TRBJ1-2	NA	CASSHGTGPPLNYGYTF	TGTGCCAGCAGCCATGGGACCGGGCCCCCACTCAACTATGGCTACACCTTC
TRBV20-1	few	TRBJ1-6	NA	CSARDGAGEVSYNSPLHF	TGCAGTGCTAGAGATGGGGCAGGGGAGGTATCCTATAATTCACCCCTCCACTTT
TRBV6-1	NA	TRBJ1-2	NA	CASRDGAGSSYGYTF	TGTGCCAGTAGGGATGGGGCAGGGAGTTCGTATGGCTACACCTTC
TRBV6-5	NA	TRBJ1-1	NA	CASSYKQGWAEAFF	TGTGCCAGCAGTTACAAACAGGGATGGGCTGAAGCTTTCTTT
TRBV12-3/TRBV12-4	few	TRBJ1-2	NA	CASSGTLRVTNYGYTF	TGTGCCAGCAGTGGGACATTAAGAGTCACTAACTATGGCTACACCTTC
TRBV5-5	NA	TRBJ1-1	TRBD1	CASSARQGSHEAFF	TGTGCCAGCAGCGCGCGACAGGGGTCCCATGAAGCTTTCTTT
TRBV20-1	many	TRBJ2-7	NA	CSARHSIEQYF	TGCAGTGCTAGACATAGTATCGAGCAGTACTTC
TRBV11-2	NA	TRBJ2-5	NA	CASSVTGLGETQYF	TGTGCCAGCAGCGTAACAGGGTTAGGGGAGACCCAGTACTTC
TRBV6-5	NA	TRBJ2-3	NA	CASSYMVYDTQYF	TGTGCCAGCAGTTACATGGTCTACGATACGCAGTATTTT
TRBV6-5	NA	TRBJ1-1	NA	CASSYGGPLTEAFF	TGTGCCAGCAGTTACGGGGGGCCCCTCACTGAAGCTTTCTTT
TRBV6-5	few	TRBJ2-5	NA	CASSYYGTAETQYF	TGTGCCAGCAGTTACTACGGGACTGCAGAGACCCAGTACTTC
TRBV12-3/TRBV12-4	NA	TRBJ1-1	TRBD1	CASSFGTANLNTEAFF	TGTGCCAGCAGTTTCGGGACAGCAAATTTGAACACTGAAGCTTTCTTT
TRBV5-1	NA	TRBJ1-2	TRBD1	CASSPTTGDYGYTF	TGCGCCAGCAGCCCAACGACAGGGGACTATGGCTACACCTTC
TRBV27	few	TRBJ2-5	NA	CASGRAAQETQYF	TGTGCCAGCGGCCGGGCCGCCCAAGAGACCCAGTACTTC
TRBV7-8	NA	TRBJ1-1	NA	CASSFTAGSSGTEAFF	TGTGCCAGCAGCTTTACGGCGGGGAGCTCGGGCACTGAAGCTTTCTTT
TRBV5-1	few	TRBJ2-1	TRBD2	CASSLRASGEGEQFF	TGCGCCAGCAGCTTGAGGGCTAGCGGGGAGGGAGAGCAGTTCTTC
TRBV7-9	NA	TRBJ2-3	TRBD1	CASSPGQGDGDTQYF	TGTGCCAGCAGCCCGGGACAGGGGGATGGAGATACGCAGTATTTT
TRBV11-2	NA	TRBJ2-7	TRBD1	CASSIRDRAGEQYF	TGTGCCAGCAGCATACGGGACAGGGCAGGCGAGCAGTACTTC
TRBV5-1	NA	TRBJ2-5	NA	CASSPNGDPEETQYF	TGCGCCAGCAGCCCCAATGGAGACCCGGAAGAGACCCAGTACTTC
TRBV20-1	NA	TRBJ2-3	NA	CSARAVGRGDTDTQYF	TGCAGTGCTAGAGCTGTAGGCCGCGGAGACACAGATACGCAGTATTTT